This is a list of T cell receptor beta chains from one sample in a study of neurological immune-mediated disorders. TCRdb independently ran MiXCR on the 5' RACE reads; one entry per CDR3 protein. Of tens of thousands of distinct CDR3 sequences listed, approximately 5.1% are singletons. The material sequenced was CD4+ T cells from blood. The origin of the receptors is a man younger than 35 in good health. CDR3s include the opening cysteine and the closing phenylalanine or tryptophan.

CDR3aa: CSARDLGGANYEKLFF; j_gene: TRBJ1-4; v_gene: TRBV20-1
CDR3aa: CASSPDINYGYTF; j_gene: TRBJ1-2; v_gene: TRBV4-1
CDR3aa: CASSSRASQYF; j_gene: TRBJ2-5; v_gene: TRBV6-2/TRBV6-3
CDR3aa: CSARRPGLETQYF; j_gene: TRBJ2-5; v_gene: TRBV20-1
CDR3aa: CASSSSGVMNTEAFF; j_gene: TRBJ1-1; v_gene: TRBV5-6
CDR3aa: CASSLGGYEETQYF; j_gene: TRBJ2-5; v_gene: TRBV5-1
CDR3aa: CASSPNAGQWQYTQYF; j_gene: TRBJ2-3; v_gene: TRBV4-2
CDR3aa: CASSLGTERGEQYF; j_gene: TRBJ2-7; v_gene: TRBV5-1
CDR3aa: CSAGMVGDGTDTQYF; j_gene: TRBJ2-3; v_gene: TRBV20-1
CDR3aa: CASSAGRSNQPQHF; j_gene: TRBJ1-5; v_gene: TRBV18
CDR3aa: CASSYDGMTSGNTIYF; j_gene: TRBJ1-3; v_gene: TRBV5-1
CDR3aa: CASSSRGLGETQYF; j_gene: TRBJ2-5; v_gene: TRBV27
CDR3aa: CASRPWGGYGYTF; j_gene: TRBJ1-2; v_gene: TRBV12-3/TRBV12-4
CDR3aa: CASSLVDNEQFF; j_gene: TRBJ2-1; v_gene: TRBV5-6
CDR3aa: CASGRARDGYTF; j_gene: TRBJ1-2; v_gene: TRBV3-1
CDR3aa: CASSLFLAGDLTDTQYF; j_gene: TRBJ2-3; v_gene: TRBV5-1
CDR3aa: CASSPVDSLISYEQYF; j_gene: TRBJ2-7; v_gene: TRBV6-5
CDR3aa: CASSPNRDRYSPLHF; j_gene: TRBJ1-6; v_gene: TRBV18
CDR3aa: CASSLEGGRETQYF; j_gene: TRBJ2-5; v_gene: TRBV5-1
CDR3aa: CASSSGLAGAGEQFF; j_gene: TRBJ2-1; v_gene: TRBV5-1